Each of the 4 T cell receptor beta chains below was sequenced from the same sample in a study of blood T cells in healthy people across ages. A sample-barcoded 5' primer and a J-beta primer mix were used in a second PCR of roughly 7 to 11 cycles. Each CDR3 protein gets one entry after TCRdb re-called the 5' RACE reads with MiXCR. Of over 600,000 distinct CDR3 sequences listed, roughly 56% were seen once; the top ten hold roughly 25%. Sequencing used blood. Receptor source: a middle-aged man in good health.

The genes are TRBV7-2 and TRBJ2-1; TRBD2 matches 11 bases. Per the germline V gene, CDR1 is SGHTA and CDR2 is FQGNSA. V was pared by 2 bases and J by 8 bases, with 5 bases of the junction left unmatched. This CDR3 contains 15 residues. The CDR3 region is CASSLLTSGGYEQFF. In DNA form, the CDR3 reads TGTGCCAGCAGCTTATTAACTAGCGGGGGTTATGAGCAGTTCTTC.

The gene calls are TRBV3-1 and TRBJ1-5, with no clear D. Between the trimmed V and J ends, which lost 2 bases and 3 bases, there was a span of 5 bases. Per germline, CDR1 LGHDT and CDR2 YNNKEL (reference sequence). The CDR3 sequence is 13 residues long. CDR3: CASSQTDNQPQHF. The CDR3, as DNA: TGTGCCAGCAGCCAAACGGACAATCAGCCCCAGCATTTT.

Only a few counts were recorded for this clonotype. The CDR3, as DNA: TGCAGTGCTAGTGAACTAGCGGGACGAACAGATACGCAGTATTTT. The encoded protein is CSASELAGRTDTQYF. The chain employs TRBV20-1 and TRBJ2-3; 10 bases match TRBD2. Per the germline V gene, CDR1 is DFQATT and CDR2 is SNEGSKA (reference sequence). CDR3 size: 15 residues. The J segment lost 3 bases and the V segment lost 3 bases, leaving 6 bases of the junction unmatched.

There are a few counts of this clonotype. This rearrangement joins TRBV7-2 to TRBJ2-3, with 7 positions matching TRBD2. Germline assignment: CDR1 SGHTA and CDR2 FQGNSA. This CDR3 is built from 17 residues. The trim removed 4 bases at V and 3 bases at J, leaving 13 bases unmatched. In nucleotides, the CDR3 is TGTGCCAGCAGCTCCCTAGCGGAAACCTGGGCAACAGATACGCAGTATTTT. Translation: CASSSLAETWATDTQYF.